This T cell receptor beta chain was retrieved from a study of T cells after yellow fever vaccination. The germline gives CDR1 GTSNPN, CDR2 SVGIG (reference sequence). V lost 5 bases and J lost 5, with 15 bases in between. The CDR3 contains 13 residues. Study-wide results and caveats: Most clones from primary vaccination were detected again post-booster (just under 97% CD4, 88% CD8). A weaker but faster secondary response was observed, peaking on day 5 versus 15.

This clonotype was counted only a few times. The antigen remains unidentified. TCR cDNA was made by 5'RACE template switching, adding a universal primer site and UMIs. A single record per CDR3 protein comes from TCRdb applying MiXCR to the 5' RACE reads. The sample carries just under 600,000 distinct CDR3 sequences, 13% recorded once. This chain joins TRBV30 and TRBJ2-5; D gene uncertain. Sequencing was performed on PBMCs, taken on the day of the yellow fever booster vaccination. The TCR sequence derives from a man younger than 45 who received the YFV17D yellow fever vaccine. The CDR3 sequence: CAWASGLGETQYF. CDR3 in DNA: TGTGCCTGGGCCTCGGGCTTGGGGGAGACCCAGTACTTC.